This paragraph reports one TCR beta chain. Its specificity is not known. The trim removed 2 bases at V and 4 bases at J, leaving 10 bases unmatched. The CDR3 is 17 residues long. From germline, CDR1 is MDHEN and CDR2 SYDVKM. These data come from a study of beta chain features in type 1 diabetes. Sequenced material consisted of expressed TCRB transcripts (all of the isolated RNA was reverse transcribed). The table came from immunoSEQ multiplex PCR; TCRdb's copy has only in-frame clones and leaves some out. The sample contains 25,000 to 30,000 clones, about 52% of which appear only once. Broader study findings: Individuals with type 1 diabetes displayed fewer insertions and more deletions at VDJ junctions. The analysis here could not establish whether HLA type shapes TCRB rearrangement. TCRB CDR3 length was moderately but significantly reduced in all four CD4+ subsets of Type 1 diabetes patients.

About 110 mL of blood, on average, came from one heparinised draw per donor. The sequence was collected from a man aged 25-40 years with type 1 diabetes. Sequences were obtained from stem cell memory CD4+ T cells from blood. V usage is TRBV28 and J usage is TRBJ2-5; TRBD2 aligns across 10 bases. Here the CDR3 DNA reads TGTGCCAGCAGTTTAGTGGCTAGCGGGGGCTCAAGAGAGACCCAGTACTTC. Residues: CASSLVASGGSRETQYF.